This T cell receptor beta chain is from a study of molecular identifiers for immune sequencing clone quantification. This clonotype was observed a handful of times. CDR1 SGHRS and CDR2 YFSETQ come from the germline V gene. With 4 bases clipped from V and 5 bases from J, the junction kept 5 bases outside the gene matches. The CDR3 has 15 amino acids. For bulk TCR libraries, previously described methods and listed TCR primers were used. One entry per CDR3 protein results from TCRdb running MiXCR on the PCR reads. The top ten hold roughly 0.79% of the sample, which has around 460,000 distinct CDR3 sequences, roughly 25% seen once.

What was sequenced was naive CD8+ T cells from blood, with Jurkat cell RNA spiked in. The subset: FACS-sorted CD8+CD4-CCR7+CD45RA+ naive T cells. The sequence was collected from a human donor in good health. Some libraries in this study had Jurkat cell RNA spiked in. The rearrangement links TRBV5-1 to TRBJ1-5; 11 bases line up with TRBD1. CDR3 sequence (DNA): TGCGCCAGCAGCCCGGACAGGGGGCCTGATCAGCCCCAGCATTTT. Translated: CASSPDRGPDQPQHF.